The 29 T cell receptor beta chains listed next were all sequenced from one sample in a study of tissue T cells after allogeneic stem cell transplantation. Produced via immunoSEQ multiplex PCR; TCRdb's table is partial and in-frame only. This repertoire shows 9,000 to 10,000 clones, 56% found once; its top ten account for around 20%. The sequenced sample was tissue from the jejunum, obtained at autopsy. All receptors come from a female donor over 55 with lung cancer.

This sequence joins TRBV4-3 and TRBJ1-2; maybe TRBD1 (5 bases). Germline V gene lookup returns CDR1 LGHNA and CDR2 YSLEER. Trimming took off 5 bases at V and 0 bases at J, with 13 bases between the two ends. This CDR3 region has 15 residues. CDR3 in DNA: TGCGCCAGCAGCGTGTCCTGGGGCACTAACTATGGCTACACCTTC. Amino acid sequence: CASSVSWGTNYGYTF.

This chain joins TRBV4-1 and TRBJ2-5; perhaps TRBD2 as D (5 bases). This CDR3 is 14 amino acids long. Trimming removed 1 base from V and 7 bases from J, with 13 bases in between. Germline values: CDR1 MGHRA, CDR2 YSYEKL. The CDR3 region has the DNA TGCGCCAGCAGCCAAGGAGGGATTCGGGGGACCCAGTACTTC. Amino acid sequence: CASSQGGIRGTQYF.

The CDR3 DNA follows: TGTGCCAGCTCGCTTGGACGGTTGAACACTGAAGCTTTCTTT. This codes for CASSLGRLNTEAFF. This chain uses TRBV18 with TRBJ1-1; D call uncertain. V gave up 6 bases and J gave up 0 bases, with 11 bases separating them. Germline CDR1 and CDR2: KGHSH and LQKENI. The CDR3 consists of 14 residues.

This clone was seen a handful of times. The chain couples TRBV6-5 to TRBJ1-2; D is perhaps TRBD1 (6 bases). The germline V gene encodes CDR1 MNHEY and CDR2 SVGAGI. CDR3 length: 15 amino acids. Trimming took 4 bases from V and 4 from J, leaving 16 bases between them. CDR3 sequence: CASSLGTTGTYGYTF. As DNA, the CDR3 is TGTGCCAGCAGTTTAGGGACCACAGGGACCTATGGCTACACCTTC.

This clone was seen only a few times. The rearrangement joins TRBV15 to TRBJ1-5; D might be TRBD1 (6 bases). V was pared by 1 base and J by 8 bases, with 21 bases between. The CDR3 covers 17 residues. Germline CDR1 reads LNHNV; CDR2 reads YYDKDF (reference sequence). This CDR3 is CATSRGGVEGVGKPQHF. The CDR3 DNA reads TGTGCCACCAGCAGAGGCGGGGTCGAGGGGGTTGGGAAGCCCCAGCATTTT.

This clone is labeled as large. As DNA, the CDR3 is TGTGCCAGCACCCGAGTGGGCGCGGGTAAAGACACTGAAGCTTTCTTT. Its protein product is CASTRVGAGKDTEAFF. The chain carries TRBV7-8 and TRBJ1-1, with D uncertain. CDR1 is SGHVS, CDR2 FQNEAQ, per germline. Trimming left V 7 bases short and J 3 bases short, with 21 bases between. The length of the CDR3 is 16 residues. The full variable domain, completed using reference TRBV7-8 and TRBJ1-1, is GAGVSQSPRYKVAKRGQDVALRCDPISGHVSLFWYQQALGQGPEFLTYFQNEAQLDKSGLPSDRFFAERPEGSVSTLKIQRTQQEDSAVYLCASTRVGAGKDTEAFFGQGTRLTVV.

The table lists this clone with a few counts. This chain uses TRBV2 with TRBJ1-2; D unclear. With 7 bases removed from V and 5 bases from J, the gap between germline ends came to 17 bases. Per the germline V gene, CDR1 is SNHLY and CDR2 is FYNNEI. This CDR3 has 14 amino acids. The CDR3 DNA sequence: TGTGCCAGCAAGGAAAGTCGATTGAAGTATGGCTACACCTTC. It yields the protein CASKESRLKYGYTF.

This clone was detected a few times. CDR3 bases: TGTGCCAGCAGCCTCTCCCTGGCCGGGGAGCTGTTTTTT. It codes for CASSLSLAGELFF. The gene calls are TRBV11-3 and TRBJ2-2; D is unresolved. From germline, CDR1 is SGHNT and CDR2 YENEEA. The CDR3 loop spans 13 amino acids. V was shortened by 5 bases and J by 6 bases, with 10 bases between the two germline ends.

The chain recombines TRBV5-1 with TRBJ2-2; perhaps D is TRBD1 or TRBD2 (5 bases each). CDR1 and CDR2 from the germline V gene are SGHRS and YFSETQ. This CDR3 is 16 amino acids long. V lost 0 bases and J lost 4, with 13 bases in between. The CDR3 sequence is CASSLDLAGSTGELFF. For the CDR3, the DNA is TGCGCCAGCAGCTTGGACTTGGCAGGGAGCACCGGGGAGCTGTTTTTT.

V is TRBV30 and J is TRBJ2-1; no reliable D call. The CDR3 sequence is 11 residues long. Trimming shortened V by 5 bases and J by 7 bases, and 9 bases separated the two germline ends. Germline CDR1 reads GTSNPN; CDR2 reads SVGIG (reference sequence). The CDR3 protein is CAWGFMNEQFF. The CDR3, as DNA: TGTGCCTGGGGGTTCATGAATGAGCAGTTCTTC.

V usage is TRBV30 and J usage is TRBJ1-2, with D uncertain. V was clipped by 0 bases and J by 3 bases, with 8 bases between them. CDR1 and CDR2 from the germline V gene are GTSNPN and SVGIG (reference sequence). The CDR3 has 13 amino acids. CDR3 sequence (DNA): TGTGCCTGGAGTGTAGGGCAGCACTATGGCTACACCTTC. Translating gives CAWSVGQHYGYTF.

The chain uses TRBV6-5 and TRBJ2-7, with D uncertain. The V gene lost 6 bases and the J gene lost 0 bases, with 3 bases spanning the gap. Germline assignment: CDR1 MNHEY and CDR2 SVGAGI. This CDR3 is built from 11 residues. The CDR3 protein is CASSDSYEQYF. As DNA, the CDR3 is TGTGCCAGCAGCGACTCCTACGAGCAGTACTTC.

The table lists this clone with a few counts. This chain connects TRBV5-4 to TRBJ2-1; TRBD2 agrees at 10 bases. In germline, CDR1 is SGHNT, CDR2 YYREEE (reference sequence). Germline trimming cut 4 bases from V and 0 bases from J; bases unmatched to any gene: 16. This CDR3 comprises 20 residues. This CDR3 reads CASSLHYLAGDPRSYNEQFF. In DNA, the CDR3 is TGTGCCAGCAGCCTCCACTACCTAGCGGGGGACCCTCGCTCCTACAATGAGCAGTTCTTC.

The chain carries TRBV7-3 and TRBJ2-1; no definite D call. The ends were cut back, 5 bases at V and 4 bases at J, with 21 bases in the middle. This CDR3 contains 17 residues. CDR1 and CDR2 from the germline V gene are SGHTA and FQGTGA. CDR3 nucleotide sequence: TGTGCCAGCAGCCCCCATCGGGTTACAAAGATGTACAATGAGCAGTTCTTC. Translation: CASSPHRVTKMYNEQFF.

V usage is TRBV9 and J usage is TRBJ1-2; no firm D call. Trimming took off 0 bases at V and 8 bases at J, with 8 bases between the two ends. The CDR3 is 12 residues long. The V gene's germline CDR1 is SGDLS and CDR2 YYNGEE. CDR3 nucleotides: TGTGCCAGCAGCGTAGGGGTCGGGGGCTACACCTTC. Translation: CASSVGVGGYTF. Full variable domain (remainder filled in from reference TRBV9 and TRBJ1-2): DSGVTQTPKHLITATGQRVTLRCSPRSGDLSVYWYQQSLDQGLQFLIQYYNGEERAKGNILERFSAQQFPDLHSELNLSSLELGDSALYFCASSVGVGGYTFGSGTRLTVV.

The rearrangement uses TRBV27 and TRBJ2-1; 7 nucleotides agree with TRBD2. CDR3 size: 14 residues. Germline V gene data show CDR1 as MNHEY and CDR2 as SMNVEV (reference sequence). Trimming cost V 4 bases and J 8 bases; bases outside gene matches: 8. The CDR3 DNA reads TGTGCCAGCAGTTCCCAGACTAGCTCCGATGAGCAGTTCTTC. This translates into CASSSQTSSDEQFF.

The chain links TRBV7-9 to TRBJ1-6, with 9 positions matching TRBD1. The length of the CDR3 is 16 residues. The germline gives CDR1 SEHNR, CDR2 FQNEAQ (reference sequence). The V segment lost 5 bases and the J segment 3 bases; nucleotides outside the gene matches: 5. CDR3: CASSKGQGFYNSPLHF. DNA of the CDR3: TGTGCCAGCAGCAAAGGACAGGGGTTCTATAATTCACCCCTCCACTTT.

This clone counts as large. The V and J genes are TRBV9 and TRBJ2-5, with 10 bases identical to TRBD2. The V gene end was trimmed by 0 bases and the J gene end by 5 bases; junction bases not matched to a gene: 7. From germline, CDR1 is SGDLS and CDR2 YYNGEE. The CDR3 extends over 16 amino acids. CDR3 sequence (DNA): TGTGCCAGCAGCGTAGCAGCGGGAGGGCCCGCGGAGACCCAGTACTTC. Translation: CASSVAAGGPAETQYF. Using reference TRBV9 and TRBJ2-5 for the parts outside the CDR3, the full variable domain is DSGVTQTPKHLITATGQRVTLRCSPRSGDLSVYWYQQSLDQGLQFLIQYYNGEERAKGNILERFSAQQFPDLHSELNLSSLELGDSALYFCASSVAAGGPAETQYFGPGTRLLVL.

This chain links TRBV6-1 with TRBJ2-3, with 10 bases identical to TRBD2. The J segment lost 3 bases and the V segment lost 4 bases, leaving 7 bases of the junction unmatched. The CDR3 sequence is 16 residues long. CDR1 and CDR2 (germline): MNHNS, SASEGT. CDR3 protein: CASSVGWTSGTDTQYF. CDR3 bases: TGTGCCAGCAGTGTGGGCTGGACTAGCGGTACAGATACGCAGTATTTT.

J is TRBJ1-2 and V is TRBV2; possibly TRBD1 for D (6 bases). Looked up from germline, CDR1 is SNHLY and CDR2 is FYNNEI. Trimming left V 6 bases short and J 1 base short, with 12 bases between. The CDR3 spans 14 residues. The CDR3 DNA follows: TGTGCCAGCAGAGAGGGGGTGGGTAACTATGGCTACACCTTC. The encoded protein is CASREGVGNYGYTF.

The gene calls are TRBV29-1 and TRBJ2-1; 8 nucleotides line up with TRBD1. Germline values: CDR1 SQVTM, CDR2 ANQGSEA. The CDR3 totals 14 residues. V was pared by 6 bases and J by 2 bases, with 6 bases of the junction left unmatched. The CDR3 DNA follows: TGCAGCGTGGACTACAGGGGGACCTACAATGAGCAGTTCTTC. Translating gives CSVDYRGTYNEQFF.

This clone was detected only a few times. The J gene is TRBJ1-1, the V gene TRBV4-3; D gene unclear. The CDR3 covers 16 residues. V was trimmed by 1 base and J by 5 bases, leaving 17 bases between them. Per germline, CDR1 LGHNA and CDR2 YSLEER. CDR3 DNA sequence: TGCGCCAGCAGCCAAGGCTTCGGGTTCCGGCGAACTGAAGCTTTCTTT. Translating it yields CASSQGFGFRRTEAFF.

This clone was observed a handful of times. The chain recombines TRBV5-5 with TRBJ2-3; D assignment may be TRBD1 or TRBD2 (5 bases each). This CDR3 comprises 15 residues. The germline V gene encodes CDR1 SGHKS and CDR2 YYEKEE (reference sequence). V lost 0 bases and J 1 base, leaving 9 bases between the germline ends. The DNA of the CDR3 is TGTGCCAGCAGCTTGGGGCCGGGGCGCACAGATACGCAGTATTTT. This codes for CASSLGPGRTDTQYF. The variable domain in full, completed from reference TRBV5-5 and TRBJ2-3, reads DAGVTQSPTHLIKTRGQQVTLRCSPISGHKSVSWYQQVLGQGPQFIFQYYEKEERGRGNFPDRFSARQFPNYSSELNVNALLLGDSALYLCASSLGPGRTDTQYFGPGTRLTVL.

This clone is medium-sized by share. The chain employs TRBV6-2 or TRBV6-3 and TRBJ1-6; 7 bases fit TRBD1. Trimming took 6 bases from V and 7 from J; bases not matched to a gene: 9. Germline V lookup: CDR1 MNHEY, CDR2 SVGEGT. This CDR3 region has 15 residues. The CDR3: CASSLLTGKNSPLHF. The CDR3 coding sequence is TGTGCCAGCAGCCTACTGACAGGGAAGAATTCACCCCTCCACTTT.

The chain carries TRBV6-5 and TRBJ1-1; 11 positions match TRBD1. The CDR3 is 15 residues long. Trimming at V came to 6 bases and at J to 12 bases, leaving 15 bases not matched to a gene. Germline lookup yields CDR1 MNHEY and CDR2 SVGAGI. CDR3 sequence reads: CASRSAGTGGESTFF. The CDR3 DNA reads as TGTGCCAGCAGAAGCGCCGGGACAGGGGGGGAATCAACTTTCTTT.

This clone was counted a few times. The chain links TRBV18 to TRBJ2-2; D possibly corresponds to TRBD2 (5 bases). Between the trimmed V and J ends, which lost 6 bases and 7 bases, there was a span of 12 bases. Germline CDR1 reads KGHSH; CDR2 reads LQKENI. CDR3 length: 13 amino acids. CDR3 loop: CASSPRDGGELFF. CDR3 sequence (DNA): TGTGCCAGCTCGCCCCGGGATGGCGGGGAGCTGTTTTTT.

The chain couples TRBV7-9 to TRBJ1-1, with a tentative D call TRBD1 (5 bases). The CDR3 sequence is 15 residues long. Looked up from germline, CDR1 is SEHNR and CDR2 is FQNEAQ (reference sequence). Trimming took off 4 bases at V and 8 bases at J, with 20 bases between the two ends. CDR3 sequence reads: CASSSLRTGPIEAFF. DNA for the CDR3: TGTGCCAGCAGCTCCCTCCGGACGGGACCCATAGAAGCTTTCTTT. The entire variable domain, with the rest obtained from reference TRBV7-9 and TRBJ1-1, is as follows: DTGVSQNPRHKITKRGQNVTFRCDPISEHNRLYWYRQTLGQGPEFLTYFQNEAQLEKSRLLSDRFSAERPKGSFSTLEIQRTEQGDSAMYLCASSSLRTGPIEAFFGQGTRLTVV.

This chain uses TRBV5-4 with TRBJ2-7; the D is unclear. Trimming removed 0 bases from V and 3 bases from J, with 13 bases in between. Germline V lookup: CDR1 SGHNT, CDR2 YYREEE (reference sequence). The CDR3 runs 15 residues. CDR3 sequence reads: CASSLALGMVYEQYF. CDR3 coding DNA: TGTGCCAGCAGCTTGGCTCTGGGGATGGTCTACGAGCAGTACTTC.

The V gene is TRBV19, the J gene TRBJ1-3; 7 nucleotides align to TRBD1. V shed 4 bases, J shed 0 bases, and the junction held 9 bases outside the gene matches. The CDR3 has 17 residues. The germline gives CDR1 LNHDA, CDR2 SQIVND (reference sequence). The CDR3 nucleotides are TGTGCCAGTAGTAGCTTACAGGGGATCGACTCTGGAAACACCATATATTTT. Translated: CASSSLQGIDSGNTIYF. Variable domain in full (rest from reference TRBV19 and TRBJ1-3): DGGITQSPKYLFRKEGQNVTLSCEQNLNHDAMYWYRQDPGQGLRLIYYSQIVNDFQKGDIAEGYSVSREKKESFPLTVTSAQKNPTAFYLCASSSLQGIDSGNTIYFGEGSWLTVV.